The 22 T cell receptor beta chains below come from one sample, sequenced in a study of T cell responses to AZD1222 COVID-19 vaccine. Clones were sequenced by immunoSEQ multiplex PCR, and TCRdb holds only the in-frame ones, with some missing. The table has 95,000 to 110,000 clones, about nine tenths seen once. Material: peripheral blood, obtained on day 0 of AZD1222 vaccination. The source of these receptors is an adult in good health.

The chain employs TRBV13 and TRBJ1-2; D unresolved. Trimming took 2 bases from V and 7 from J, leaving 14 bases between them. CDR3 length equals 14 residues. Germline V lookup: CDR1 PRHDT, CDR2 FYEKMQ (reference sequence). The CDR3 is CASSLLSGSSGYTF. For the CDR3, the DNA is TGTGCCAGCAGCTTACTGTCGGGGAGTAGTGGCTACACCTTC.

The table lists this clone with a count of one. The V call is TRBV15, the J call TRBJ1-4; tentative D call: TRBD1 (6 bases). Trimming took 0 bases from V and 8 from J, leaving 7 bases between them. There are 13 residues in the CDR3. Germline V gene data show CDR1 as LNHNV and CDR2 as YYDKDF (reference sequence). The DNA of the CDR3 is TGTGCCACCAGCAGAGACAGGGGAGAAAAACTGTTTTTT. It specifies CATSRDRGEKLFF.

The chain joins TRBV5-1 to TRBJ2-2, with D perhaps TRBD2 (6 bases). Trimming cost V 0 bases and J 3 bases, with 12 bases left between them. Per germline, CDR1 SGHRS and CDR2 YFSETQ. CDR3 length: 16 amino acids. CDR3 sequence (DNA): TGCGCCAGCAGCTTGGGTGGCGGGGCCCACACCGGGGAGCTGTTTTTT. Translation gives CASSLGGGAHTGELFF.

The chain joins TRBV30 to TRBJ1-4, with 7 bases fitting TRBD1. The length of the CDR3 is 12 residues. Germline CDR1 is GTSNPN and CDR2 is SVGIG (reference sequence). V lost 3 bases and J lost 8; bases outside the gene matches: 3. The CDR3 spells CAWSETGEKLFF. Here the CDR3 DNA reads TGTGCCTGGAGCGAGACAGGGGAAAAACTGTTTTTT. Looking up the rest from reference TRBV30 and TRBJ1-4 gives the full variable domain: SQTIHQWPATLVQPVGSPLSLECTVEGTSNPNLYWYRQAAGRGLQLLFYSVGIGQISSEVPQNLSASRPQDRQFILSSKKLLLSDSGFYLCAWSETGEKLFFGSGTQLSVL.

The gene calls are TRBV6-5 and TRBJ1-4; D call uncertain. Germline-derived CDR1 and CDR2 are MNHEY and SVGAGI. The length of the CDR3 is 13 residues. V was pared by 6 bases and J by 5 bases, with 10 bases between. The CDR3 spells CASSRTRNEKLFF. The CDR3 DNA sequence: TGTGCCAGCAGCCGGACGAGGAATGAAAAACTGTTTTTT.

The chain links TRBV10-2 to TRBJ2-7; D ambiguous. The ends were cut back, 6 bases at V and 2 bases at J, with 11 bases in the middle. This CDR3 is built from 13 residues. Germline CDR1 WSHSY, CDR2 SAAADI. CDR3 loop: CASRSFGTYEQYF. Here the CDR3 DNA reads TGCGCCAGCAGGTCGTTTGGCACCTACGAGCAGTACTTC.

This clone was picked up a small number of times. The V call is TRBV3-1 (or the pseudogene TRBV3-2), the J call TRBJ1-1, with TRBD1 as a possible D gene (6 bases). CDR1 and CDR2 (germline): LGHDT, YNNKEL (reference sequence). The V and J ends lost 4 bases and 3 bases respectively, with 12 bases between them. This CDR3 is built from 14 residues. The CDR3 DNA reads TGTGCCAGCAGCCCGCTGGGGGGCCACACTGAAGCTTTCTTT. Protein product: CASSPLGGHTEAFF.

The rearrangement links TRBV30 to TRBJ2-6; 7 nucleotides agree with TRBD1. The CDR3 sequence is 17 residues long. Germline CDR1 is GTSNPN and CDR2 is SVGIG (reference sequence). V lost 3 bases to trimming and J lost 2 bases; unmatched junction nucleotides: 10. Here the CDR3 reads CAWRSPGQLTGANVLTF. CDR3 nucleotide sequence: TGTGCCTGGAGGTCCCCGGGACAGCTTACTGGGGCCAACGTCCTGACTTTC.

This chain links TRBV28 with TRBJ2-2; D remains unclear. Germline loops: CDR1 MDHEN, CDR2 SYDVKM. V lost 2 bases and J 2 bases, leaving 9 bases between the germline ends. CDR3 length: 15 amino acids. The CDR3 protein is CASSLTTPNTGELFF. CDR3 coding DNA: TGTGCCAGCAGTTTAACGACCCCCAACACCGGGGAGCTGTTTTTT.

The rearrangement uses TRBV19 and TRBJ1-5; D is unclear. The CDR3 consists of 13 residues. V was pared by 5 bases and J by 7 bases, with 12 bases between. CDR1 and CDR2 from the germline V gene are LNHDA and SQIVND (reference sequence). In nucleotides, the CDR3 is TGTGCCAGTAGTCCCCTCGGGGTCCAGCCCCAGCATTTT. It encodes CASSPLGVQPQHF.

The genes are TRBV12-3 or TRBV12-4 and TRBJ1-2; no definite D call. The CDR3 length is 12 residues. V lost 6 bases and J 8 bases, leaving 13 bases between the germline ends. The CDR3: CASSPGSLGYTF. CDR3 in DNA: TGTGCCAGCAGCCCCGGGTCTTTGGGCTACACCTTC.

The gene calls are TRBV18 and TRBJ1-1, with TRBD1 identical over 12 bases. The CDR3 has 16 residues. Germline V CDR1 and CDR2: KGHSH, LQKENI. V shed 6 bases, J shed 5 bases, and the junction held 10 bases outside the gene matches. Written as DNA, the CDR3 is TGTGCCAGCTCCTGGGACAGGGGGCAAGTTGGGACTGAAGCTTTCTTT. Translation: CASSWDRGQVGTEAFF.

This chain uses TRBV7-2 with TRBJ1-2, with a tentative D call TRBD1 (6 bases). CDR1 is SGHTA, CDR2 FQGNSA, per germline. Trimming removed 2 bases at V and 3 bases at J, with 13 bases between. This CDR3 comprises 15 residues. The DNA for the CDR3 is TGTGCCAGCAGCTTAATAGGGGCAGGGGACTATGGCTACACCTTC. Protein sequence: CASSLIGAGDYGYTF.

This chain joins TRBV5-6 and TRBJ2-7, with 9 bases aligning to TRBD2. Unmatched junction bases numbered 9, after V lost 2 bases and J lost 6 bases. This CDR3 region has 15 residues. The V gene's germline CDR1 is SGHDT and CDR2 YYEEEE. The CDR3 here is CASSLGTSRWAEQYF. The CDR3 nucleotides are TGTGCCAGCAGCTTAGGGACTAGCCGTTGGGCCGAGCAGTACTTC.

The CDR3 sequence is CASTKSTGNTEAFF. The CDR3 nucleotides are TGTGCCAGCACTAAATCGACGGGGAACACTGAAGCTTTCTTT. V and J are TRBV25-1 and TRBJ1-1; D is unclear. The CDR3 totals 14 residues. Deletions cut 7 bases from V and 1 base from J, with 13 bases between. Germline assignment: CDR1 MGHDK and CDR2 SYGVNS.

V is TRBV10-3 and J is TRBJ2-7; D unresolved. The CDR3 has 15 amino acids. The V gene's germline CDR1 is ENHRY and CDR2 SYGVKD. Trimming stripped 2 bases from V and 0 bases from J, with 11 bases between. The CDR3 region is CAISEPGLNSYEQYF. The CDR3 DNA reads as TGTGCCATCAGTGAGCCTGGCCTTAACTCCTACGAGCAGTACTTC.

V is TRBV4-2 and J is TRBJ1-6; TRBD1 might be the D (5 bases). V dropped 0 bases and J dropped 8 bases, with 14 bases sitting between them. The CDR3 is 16 amino acids. Germline V lookup: CDR1 LGHNA, CDR2 YNFKEQ. The CDR3 is CASSQEGGLTYSPLHF. CDR3 sequence (DNA): TGTGCCAGCAGCCAAGAGGGGGGATTAACTTATTCACCCCTCCACTTT.

The V call is TRBV6-5, the J call TRBJ2-7, with 9 bases aligning to TRBD1. The junction had 12 bases not matched to a gene; V was cut back by 4 bases and J by 5 bases. Germline loops: CDR1 MNHEY, CDR2 SVGAGI. The CDR3 consists of 16 residues. CDR3 nucleotides: TGTGCCAGCAGTTTCAATCCGGGACAGGGTTCCCACGAGCAGTACTTC. Translation gives CASSFNPGQGSHEQYF.

The chain has TRBV7-8 and TRBJ2-1; TRBD1 might be the D (5 bases). The CDR3 sequence is 14 residues long. Trimming took off 2 bases at V and 7 bases at J, with 12 bases between the two ends. Germline V gives CDR1 SGHVS, CDR2 FQNEAQ. The CDR3 protein is CASSLLDGANEQFF. CDR3 DNA sequence: TGTGCCAGCAGCTTATTGGATGGGGCAAATGAGCAGTTCTTC.

V is TRBV6-5 and J is TRBJ1-5; 9 positions match TRBD1. Trimming at V came to 8 bases and at J to 5 bases, leaving 7 bases not matched to a gene. From germline, CDR1 is MNHEY and CDR2 SVGAGI. The CDR3 covers 14 residues. CDR3 in DNA: TGTGCCAGCCCGGGACAGGGATCTTATCAGCCCCAGCATTTT. This encodes CASPGQGSYQPQHF.

This chain links TRBV30 with TRBJ2-5; 8 bases agree with TRBD2. The CDR3 has 14 residues. V shed 0 bases, J shed 10 bases, and the junction held 10 bases outside the gene matches. CDR1 is GTSNPN and CDR2 is SVGIG in the germline V gene (reference sequence). The CDR3 reads CAWSVGGGIGDQYF. CDR3 in DNA: TGTGCCTGGAGTGTAGGCGGGGGGATCGGGGACCAGTACTTC.

The chain uses TRBV9 and TRBJ1-2, with 8 bases matching TRBD1. There are 13 residues in the CDR3. Germline V CDR1 and CDR2: SGDLS, YYNGEE. Germline trimming cut 3 bases from V and 8 bases from J; bases unmatched to any gene: 6. The CDR3 spells CASSEPRGQGYTF. CDR3 DNA sequence: TGTGCCAGCAGCGAGCCCAGGGGGCAAGGCTACACCTTC. Full variable domain (remainder filled in from reference TRBV9 and TRBJ1-2): DSGVTQTPKHLITATGQRVTLRCSPRSGDLSVYWYQQSLDQGLQFLIQYYNGEERAKGNILERFSAQQFPDLHSELNLSSLELGDSALYFCASSEPRGQGYTFGSGTRLTVV.